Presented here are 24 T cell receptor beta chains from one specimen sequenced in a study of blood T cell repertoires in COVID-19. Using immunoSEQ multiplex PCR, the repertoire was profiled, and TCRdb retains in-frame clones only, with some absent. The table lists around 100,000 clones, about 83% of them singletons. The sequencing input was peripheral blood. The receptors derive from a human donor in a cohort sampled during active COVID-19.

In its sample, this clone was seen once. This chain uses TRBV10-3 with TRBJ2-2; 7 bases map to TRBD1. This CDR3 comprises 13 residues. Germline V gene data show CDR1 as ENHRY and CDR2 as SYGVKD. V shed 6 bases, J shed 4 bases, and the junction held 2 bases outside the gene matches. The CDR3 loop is CAIRGQSTGELFF. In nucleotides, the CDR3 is TGTGCCATCAGGGGACAGAGCACCGGGGAGCTGTTTTTT.

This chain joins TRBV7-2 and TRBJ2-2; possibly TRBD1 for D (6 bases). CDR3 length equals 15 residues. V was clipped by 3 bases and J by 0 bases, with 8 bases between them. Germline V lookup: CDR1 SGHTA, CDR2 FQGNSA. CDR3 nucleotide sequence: TGTGCCAGCAGCTTGGACAGCCCGAACACCGGGGAGCTGTTTTTT. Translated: CASSLDSPNTGELFF.

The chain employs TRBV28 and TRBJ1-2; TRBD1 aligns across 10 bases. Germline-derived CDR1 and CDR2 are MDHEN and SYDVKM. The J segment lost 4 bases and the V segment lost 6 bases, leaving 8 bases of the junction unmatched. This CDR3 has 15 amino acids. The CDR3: CASRLTGGRAYGYTF. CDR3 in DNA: TGTGCCAGCAGGTTGACAGGGGGCCGCGCCTATGGCTACACCTTC.

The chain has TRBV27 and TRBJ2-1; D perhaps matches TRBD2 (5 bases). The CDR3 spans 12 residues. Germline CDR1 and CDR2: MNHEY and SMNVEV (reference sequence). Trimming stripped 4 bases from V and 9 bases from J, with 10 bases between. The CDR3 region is CASSWARGEQFF. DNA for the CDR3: TGTGCCAGCAGTTGGGCCCGGGGTGAGCAGTTCTTC.

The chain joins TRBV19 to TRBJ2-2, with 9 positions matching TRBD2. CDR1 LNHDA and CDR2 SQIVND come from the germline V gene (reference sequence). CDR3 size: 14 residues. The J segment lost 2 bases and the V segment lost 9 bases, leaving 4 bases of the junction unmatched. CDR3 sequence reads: CASRLAANTGELFF. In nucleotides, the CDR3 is TGTGCCAGCAGACTAGCGGCAAACACCGGGGAGCTGTTTTTT.

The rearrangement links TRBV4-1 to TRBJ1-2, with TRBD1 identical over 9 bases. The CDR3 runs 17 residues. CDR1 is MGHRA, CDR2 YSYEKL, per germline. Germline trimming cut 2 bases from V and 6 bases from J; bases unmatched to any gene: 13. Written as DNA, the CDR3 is TGCGCCAGCAGCCAAAAGAGGGACAGGGAAGGTGACGATGGCTACACCTTC. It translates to CASSQKRDREGDDGYTF.

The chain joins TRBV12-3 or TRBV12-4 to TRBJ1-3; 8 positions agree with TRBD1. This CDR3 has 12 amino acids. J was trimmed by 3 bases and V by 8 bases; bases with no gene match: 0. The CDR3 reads CASGQGGNTIYF. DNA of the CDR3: TGTGCCAGCGGACAGGGTGGAAACACCATATATTTT.

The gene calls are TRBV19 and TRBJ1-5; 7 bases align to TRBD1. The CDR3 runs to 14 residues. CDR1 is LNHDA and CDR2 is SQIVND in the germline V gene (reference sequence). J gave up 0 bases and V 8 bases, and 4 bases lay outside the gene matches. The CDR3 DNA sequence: TGTGCCAGTGGGGGACAGTATAGCAATCAGCCCCAGCATTTT. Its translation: CASGGQYSNQPQHF.

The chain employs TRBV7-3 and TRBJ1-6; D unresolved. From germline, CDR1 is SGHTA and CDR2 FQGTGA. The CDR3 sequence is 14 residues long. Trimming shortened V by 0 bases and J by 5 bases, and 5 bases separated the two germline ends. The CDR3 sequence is CASSLTQDNSPLHF. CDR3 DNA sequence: TGTGCCAGCAGCTTAACGCAGGATAATTCACCCCTCCACTTT. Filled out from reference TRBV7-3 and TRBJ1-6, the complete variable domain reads GAGVSQTPSNKVTEKGKYVELRCDPISGHTALYWYRQSLGQGPEFLIYFQGTGAADDSGLPNDRFFAVRPEGSVSTLKIQRTERGDSAVYLCASSLTQDNSPLHFGNGTRLTVT.

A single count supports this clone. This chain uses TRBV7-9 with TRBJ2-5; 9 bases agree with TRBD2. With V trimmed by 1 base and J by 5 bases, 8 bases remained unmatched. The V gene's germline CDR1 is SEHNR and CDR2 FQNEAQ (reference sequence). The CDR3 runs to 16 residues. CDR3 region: CASSLGPASGAETQYF. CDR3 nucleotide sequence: TGTGCCAGCAGCTTAGGCCCGGCTAGCGGGGCCGAGACCCAGTACTTC.

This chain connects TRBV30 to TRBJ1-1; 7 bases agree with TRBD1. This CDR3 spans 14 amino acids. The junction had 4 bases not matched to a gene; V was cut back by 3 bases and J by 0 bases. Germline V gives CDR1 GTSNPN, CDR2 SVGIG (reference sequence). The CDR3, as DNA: TGTGCCTGGAGACGGGGACAGCTGAACACTGAAGCTTTCTTT. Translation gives CAWRRGQLNTEAFF.

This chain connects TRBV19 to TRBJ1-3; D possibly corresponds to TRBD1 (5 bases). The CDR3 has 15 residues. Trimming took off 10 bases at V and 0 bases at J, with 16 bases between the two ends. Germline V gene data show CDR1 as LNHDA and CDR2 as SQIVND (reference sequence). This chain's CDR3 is CATASGTFSGNTIYF. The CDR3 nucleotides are TGTGCCACCGCGTCGGGGACTTTCTCTGGAAACACCATATATTTT.

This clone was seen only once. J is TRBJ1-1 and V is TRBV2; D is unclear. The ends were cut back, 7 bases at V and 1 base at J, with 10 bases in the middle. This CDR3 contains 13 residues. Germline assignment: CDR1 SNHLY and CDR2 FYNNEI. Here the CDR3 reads CASNNLRNTEAFF. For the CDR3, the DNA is TGTGCCAGCAATAATTTGAGGAACACTGAAGCTTTCTTT.

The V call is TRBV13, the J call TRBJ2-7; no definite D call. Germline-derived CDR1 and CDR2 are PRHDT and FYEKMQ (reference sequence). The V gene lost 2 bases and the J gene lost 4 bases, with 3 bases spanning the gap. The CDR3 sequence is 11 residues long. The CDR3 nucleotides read TGTGCCAGCAGCTTACTTTACGAGCAGTACTTC. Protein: CASSLLYEQYF.

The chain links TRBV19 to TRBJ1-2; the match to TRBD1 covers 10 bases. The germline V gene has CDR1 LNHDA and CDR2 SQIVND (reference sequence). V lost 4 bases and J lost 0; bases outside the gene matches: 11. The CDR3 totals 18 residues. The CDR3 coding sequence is TGTGCCAGTAGTACAACCGGGACAGGGGTAGGGGCTAACTATGGCTACACCTTC. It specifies CASSTTGTGVGANYGYTF.

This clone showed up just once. Here the CDR3 DNA reads TGTGCCAGCAGCTTAAAAGGGGCCTATGGCTACACCTTC. Its protein product is CASSLKGAYGYTF. The V and J genes are TRBV7-9 and TRBJ1-2; the D gene is possibly TRBD1 (5 bases). The V end lost 2 bases, the J end lost 4 bases, and 8 bases lay between the germline ends. In germline, CDR1 is SEHNR, CDR2 FQNEAQ (reference sequence). The CDR3 is 13 residues long.

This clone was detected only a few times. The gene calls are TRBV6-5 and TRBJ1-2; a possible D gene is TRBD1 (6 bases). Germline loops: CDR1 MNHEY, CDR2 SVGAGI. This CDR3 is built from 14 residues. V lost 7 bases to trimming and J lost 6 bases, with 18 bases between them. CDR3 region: CASIVQPEGDGYTF. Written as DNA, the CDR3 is TGTGCCAGCATTGTTCAGCCCGAGGGGGATGGCTACACCTTC.

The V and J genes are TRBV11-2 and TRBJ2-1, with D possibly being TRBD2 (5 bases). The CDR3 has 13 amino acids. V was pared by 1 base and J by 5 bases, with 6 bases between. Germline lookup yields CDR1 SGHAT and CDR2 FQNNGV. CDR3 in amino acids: CASSLAGNNEQFF. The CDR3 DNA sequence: TGTGCCAGCAGCTTAGCGGGAAACAATGAGCAGTTCTTC.

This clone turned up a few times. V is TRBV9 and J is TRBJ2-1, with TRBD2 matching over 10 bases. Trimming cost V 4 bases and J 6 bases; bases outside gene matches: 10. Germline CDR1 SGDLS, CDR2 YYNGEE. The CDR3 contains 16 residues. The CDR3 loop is CASSPKGTSGINEQFF. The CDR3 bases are TGTGCCAGCAGCCCCAAAGGAACTAGCGGGATCAATGAGCAGTTCTTC.

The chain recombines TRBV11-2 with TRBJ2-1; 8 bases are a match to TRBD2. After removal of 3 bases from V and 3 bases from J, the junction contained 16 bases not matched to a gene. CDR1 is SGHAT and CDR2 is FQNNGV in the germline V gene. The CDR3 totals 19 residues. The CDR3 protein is CASSFRSPLSGRHYNEQFF. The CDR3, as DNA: TGTGCCAGCAGCTTTAGATCCCCCCTAAGCGGGAGACACTACAATGAGCAGTTCTTC.

This CDR3 reads CASSHRDRGTGELFF. DNA for the CDR3: TGTGCCAGTAGTCACCGGGACAGGGGAACCGGGGAGCTGTTTTTT. This sequence joins TRBV19 and TRBJ2-2, with 10 bases matching TRBD1. Germline CDR1 and CDR2: LNHDA and SQIVND (reference sequence). This CDR3 region has 15 residues. Trimming took 5 bases from V and 5 from J; bases not matched to a gene: 5.

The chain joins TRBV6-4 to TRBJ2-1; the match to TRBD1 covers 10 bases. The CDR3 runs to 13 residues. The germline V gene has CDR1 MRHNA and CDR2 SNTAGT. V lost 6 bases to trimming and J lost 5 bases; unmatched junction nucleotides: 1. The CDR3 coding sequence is TGTGCCAGCAGGGGGACAGGGGACAATGAGCAGTTCTTC. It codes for CASRGTGDNEQFF.

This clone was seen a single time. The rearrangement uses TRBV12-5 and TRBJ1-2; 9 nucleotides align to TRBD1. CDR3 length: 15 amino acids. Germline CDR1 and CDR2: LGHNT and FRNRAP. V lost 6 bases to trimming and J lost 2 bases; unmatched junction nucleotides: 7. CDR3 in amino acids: CASGANRGPNYGYTF. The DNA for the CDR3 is TGTGCTAGTGGCGCAAACAGGGGGCCGAACTATGGCTACACCTTC.

CDR3 loop: CASSRTSSRIDTQYF. In nucleotides, the CDR3 is TGTGCCAGCAGCCGGACTAGCAGTAGGATCGATACGCAGTATTTT. This sequence joins TRBV7-3 and TRBJ2-3, with TRBD2 matching 8 bases. J lost 6 bases, V lost 5 bases, and 10 bases had no gene match. The CDR3 sequence is 15 residues long. Germline lookup yields CDR1 SGHTA and CDR2 FQGTGA.